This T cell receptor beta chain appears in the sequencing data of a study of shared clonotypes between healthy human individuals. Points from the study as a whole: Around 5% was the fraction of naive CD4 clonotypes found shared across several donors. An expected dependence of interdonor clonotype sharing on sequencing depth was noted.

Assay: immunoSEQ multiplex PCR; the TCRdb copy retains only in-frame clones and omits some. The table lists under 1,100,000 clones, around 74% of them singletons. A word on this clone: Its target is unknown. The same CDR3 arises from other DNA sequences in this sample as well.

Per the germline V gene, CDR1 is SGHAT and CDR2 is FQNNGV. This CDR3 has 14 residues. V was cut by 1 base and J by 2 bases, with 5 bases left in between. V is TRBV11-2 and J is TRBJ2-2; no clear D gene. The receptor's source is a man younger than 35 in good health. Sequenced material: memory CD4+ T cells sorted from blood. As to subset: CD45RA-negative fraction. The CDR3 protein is CASSLGHNTGELFF. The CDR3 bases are TGTGCCAGCAGCTTAGGACACAACACCGGGGAGCTGTTTTTT.